A selection of T cell receptor beta chains follows, all from one sample in a study of shared clonotypes between healthy human individuals. Produced via immunoSEQ multiplex PCR; TCRdb's table is partial and in-frame only. This table holds around 2,000,000 clones, around 93% found once. The sequenced sample was naive CD8+ T cells from PBMCs. The receptors derive from a man aged 18 to 29 in good health. Some clones in this sample may be carry-over from other donors' samples. Each CDR3 is given with its conserved first and last residue. Each record gives: D gene, clone size, J gene, CDR3 length, V gene, CDR3 DNA, CDR3 protein. D genes are given only for firm matches. A clone size is listed for some rows: how often the clone was seen (once, few, many), or a class if it is expanded.

. | once | TRBJ2-3 | 15 | TRBV28 | TGTGCCAGCAGTTTATTGGAGGGGTTAAAAGATACGCAGTATTTT | CASSLLEGLKDTQYF
. | . | TRBJ2-7 | 15 | TRBV9 | TGTGCCAGCAGCCCCAGGCAGGGGCGCTTCTACGAGCAGTACTTC | CASSPRQGRFYEQYF
. | . | TRBJ1-5 | 16 | TRBV19 | TGTGCCAGTAGTATAAACAGGGAAACCTACAATCAGCCCCAGCATTTT | CASSINRETYNQPQHF
TRBD1 | . | TRBJ2-2 | 17 | TRBV4-1 | TGCGCCAGCAACTTCCCGGGACAGGGGGCCATTCCCGGGGAGCTGTTTTTT | CASNFPGQGAIPGELFF
. | once | TRBJ1-2 | 13 | TRBV27 | TGTGCCAGCAGCCCCCGGGGAGGCTATGGCTACACCTTC | CASSPRGGYGYTF
TRBD2 | . | TRBJ2-2 | 15 | TRBV5-6 | TGTGCCAGCAGCTTGCCTAGCGGGAGTACCGGGGAGCTGTTTTTT | CASSLPSGSTGELFF
TRBD1 | . | TRBJ1-5 | 15 | TRBV4-2 | TGTGCCAGCAGCCAAGGGAGGGACAGGGGCTGGCCCCAGCATTTT | CASSQGRDRGWPQHF
. | . | TRBJ1-2 | 15 | TRBV7-9 | TGTGCCAGCAGCTTGCCCCGACTCCGATACTATGGCTACACCTTC | CASSLPRLRYYGYTF
TRBD1 | . | TRBJ2-3 | 15 | TRBV5-1 | TGCGCCAGCACCACGCGGACAGGGGGCACAGATACGCAGTATTTT | CASTTRTGGTDTQYF
TRBD1 | . | TRBJ2-1 | 13 | TRBV29-1 | TGCAGCGTTACATGGACAGGGGGGAATGAGCAGTTCTTC | CSVTWTGGNEQFF
TRBD1 | . | TRBJ2-2 | 16 | TRBV27 | TGTGCCAGCAGCCTTGAGACAGGGGTAAACACCGGGGAGCTGTTTTTT | CASSLETGVNTGELFF
. | . | TRBJ2-2 | 15 | TRBV9 | TGTGCCAGCAGCGCCGAGGGTATGGGGACCGGGGAGCTGTTTTTT | CASSAEGMGTGELFF
. | . | TRBJ1-1 | 13 | TRBV11-1 | TGTGCCAGCACCTCGCCCGGGAACACTGAAGCTTTCTTT | CASTSPGNTEAFF
. | . | TRBJ2-3 | 17 | TRBV7-2 | TGTGCCAGCAGCTTCCCGTCTACTGGGGTTAGCCCAGATACGCAGTATTTT | CASSFPSTGVSPDTQYF
TRBD2 | . | TRBJ2-2 | 14 | TRBV29-1 | TGCAGCGTTGAAGATCAACGGGAGGTTGGGGAGCTGTTTTTT | CSVEDQREVGELFF
. | . | TRBJ2-4 | 14 | TRBV28 | TGTGCCAGCAGTTTTCCACTAGCCAAAAACATTCAGTACTTC | CASSFPLAKNIQYF
. | . | TRBJ1-5 | 15 | TRBV5-1 | TGCGCCAGCAGCTTGACGCCCACAGGCGAACAGCCCCAGCATTTT | CASSLTPTGEQPQHF
TRBD1 | once | TRBJ1-5 | 14 | TRBV19 | TGTGCCAGTAGTTACAGGGGGCGAAATCAGCCCCAGCATTTT | CASSYRGRNQPQHF
. | . | TRBJ1-5 | 15 | TRBV19 | TGTGCCAGTAGTATAGTTCGACAGCTCAATCAGCCCCAGCATTTT | CASSIVRQLNQPQHF
. | . | TRBJ1-5 | 13 | TRBV19 | TGTGCCAGTAGTATGAGAGGGGGTGGACCCCAGCATTTT | CASSMRGGGPQHF
TRBD1 | once | TRBJ2-5 | 14 | TRBV27 | TGTGCCAGCAGTTTATTAGGGGACAGACAGACCCAGTACTTC | CASSLLGDRQTQYF
TRBD1 | . | TRBJ2-1 | 17 | TRBV7-9 | TGTGCCAGCAGCCCTAGGACAGGGGGCGTACTATACAATGAGCAGTTCTTC | CASSPRTGGVLYNEQFF
TRBD1 | . | TRBJ2-7 | 15 | TRBV4-1 | TGCGCCAGCAGCCTACTGGACAGGGGGAGTTACGAGCAGTACTTC | CASSLLDRGSYEQYF
. | . | TRBJ2-5 | 14 | TRBV29-1 | TGCAGCGTTGAAGTAACGACAATTCAAGAGACCCAGTACTTC | CSVEVTTIQETQYF
. | . | TRBJ2-4 | 16 | TRBV7-3 | TGTGCCAGCAGCCTTACGGGGCACTTAGCCAAAAACATTCAGTACTTC | CASSLTGHLAKNIQYF
. | few | TRBJ1-3 | 15 | TRBV29-1 | TGCAGCGCCCGGGACTCTTCGAGCTCTGGAAACACCATATATTTT | CSARDSSSSGNTIYF
TRBD2 | . | TRBJ2-1 | 15 | TRBV19 | TGTGCCAGTAGTATTACAGCGGGAGAAGGTAATGAGCAGTTCTTC | CASSITAGEGNEQFF
TRBD2 | once | TRBJ2-3 | 18 | TRBV29-1 | TGCAGCAGAGGGGGGACTAGCGGGAGCTCCGGTGGGACAGATACGCAGTATTTT | CSRGGTSGSSGGTDTQYF
. | . | TRBJ1-4 | 13 | TRBV10-3 | TGTGCCAGACCAAATCGGGCTAATGAAAAACTGTTTTTT | CARPNRANEKLFF
TRBD1 | . | TRBJ2-7 | 14 | TRBV19 | TGTGCCAGTAGTATAGGGACAGGGACGTACGAGCAGTACTTC | CASSIGTGTYEQYF
TRBD2 | . | TRBJ2-7 | 15 | TRBV5-1 | TGCGCCAGCAGCTTGGCGGGAGGACTCTCCTACGAGCAGTACTTC | CASSLAGGLSYEQYF
. | . | TRBJ2-5 | 13 | TRBV4-3 | TGCGCCAGCAGCCAAGCCGCATCTGAGACCCAGTACTTC | CASSQAASETQYF